This TCR beta chain is from a study of T cells in Graves' hyperthyroidism and ophthalmopathy. This clonotype was counted only a few times. It was uncontrolled infection, other autoimmune disease, pregnancy or lactation that excluded patients. Orbital computed tomography, thyroid ultrasound, serum thyroxine and TRAb, and clinical symptoms together informed the diagnoses. The V gene lost 2 bases and the J gene lost 4 bases, with 12 bases spanning the gap. This CDR3 spans 15 amino acids. CDR1 and CDR2 from the germline V gene are SEHNR and FQNEAQ (reference sequence). Amplified regions were TCR beta CDR3 sequences from RNA transcripts. Researchers ran a first-round RT-PCR on the TCR CDR3 using the HTBI primer set. TCRdb redid the calling of the multiplex PCR reads with MiXCR, one entry per CDR3 protein. The sample includes about 640,000 distinct CDR3 sequences, less than 25% of them seen just once.

Material for sequencing was blood. This receptor was taken from a man under 40 with Graves' ophthalmopathy. The chain combines TRBV7-9 with TRBJ2-1; weak D call: TRBD1 (6 bases). This CDR3 reads CASSLFGQRYNEQFF. DNA for the CDR3: TGTGCCAGCAGCTTATTTGGACAGAGATACAATGAGCAGTTCTTC.